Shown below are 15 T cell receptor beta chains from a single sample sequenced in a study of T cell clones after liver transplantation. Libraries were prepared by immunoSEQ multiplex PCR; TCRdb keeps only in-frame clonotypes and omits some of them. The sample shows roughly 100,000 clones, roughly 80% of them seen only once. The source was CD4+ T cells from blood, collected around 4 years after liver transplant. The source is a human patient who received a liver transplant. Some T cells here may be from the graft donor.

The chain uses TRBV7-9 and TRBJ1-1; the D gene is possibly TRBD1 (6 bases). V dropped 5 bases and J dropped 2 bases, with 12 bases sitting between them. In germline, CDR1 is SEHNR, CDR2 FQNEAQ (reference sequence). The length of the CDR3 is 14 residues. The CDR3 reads CASSPQGLNTEAFF. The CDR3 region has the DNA TGTGCCAGCAGCCCACAGGGTCTAAACACTGAAGCTTTCTTT.

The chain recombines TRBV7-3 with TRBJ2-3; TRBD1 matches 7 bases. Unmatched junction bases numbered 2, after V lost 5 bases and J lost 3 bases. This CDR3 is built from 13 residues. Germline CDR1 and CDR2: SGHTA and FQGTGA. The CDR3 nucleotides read TGTGCCAGCAGCACACAGGGGACAGATACGCAGTATTTT. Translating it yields CASSTQGTDTQYF.

CDR3 DNA: TGTGCCAGCAGTTTGGGGAGTCCGGTTGGCACCGGGGAGCTGTTTTTT. Translating it yields CASSLGSPVGTGELFF. The chain carries TRBV27 and TRBJ2-2, with TRBD2 as a possible D gene (5 bases). The CDR3 totals 16 residues. CDR1 is MNHEY, CDR2 SMNVEV, per germline (reference sequence). Trimming stripped 3 bases from V and 4 bases from J, with 15 bases between.

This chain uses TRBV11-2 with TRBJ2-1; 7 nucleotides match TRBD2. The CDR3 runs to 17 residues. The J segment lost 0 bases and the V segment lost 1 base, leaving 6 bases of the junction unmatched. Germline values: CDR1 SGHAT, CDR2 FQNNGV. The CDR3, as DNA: TGTGCCAGCAGCTTAGGTGAGGGAGGGCCCTCCTACAATGAGCAGTTCTTC. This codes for CASSLGEGGPSYNEQFF.

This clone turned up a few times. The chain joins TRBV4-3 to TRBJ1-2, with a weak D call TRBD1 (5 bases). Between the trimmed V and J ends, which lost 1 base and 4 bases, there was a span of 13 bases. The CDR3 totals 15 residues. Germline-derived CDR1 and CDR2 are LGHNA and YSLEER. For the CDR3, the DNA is TGCGCCAGCAGCCAAGTGGGTTCAGGGCCCTATGGCTACACCTTC. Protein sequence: CASSQVGSGPYGYTF.

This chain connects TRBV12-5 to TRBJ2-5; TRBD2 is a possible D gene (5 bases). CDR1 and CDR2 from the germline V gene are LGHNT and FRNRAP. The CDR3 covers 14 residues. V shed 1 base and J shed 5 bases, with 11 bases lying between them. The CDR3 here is CASGLDPRGETQYF. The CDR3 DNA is TGTGCTAGTGGTTTGGACCCTCGCGGGGAGACCCAGTACTTC.

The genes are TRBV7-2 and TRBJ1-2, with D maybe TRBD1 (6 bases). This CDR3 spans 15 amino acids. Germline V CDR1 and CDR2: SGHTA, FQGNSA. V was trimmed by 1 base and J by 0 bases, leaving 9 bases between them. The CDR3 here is CASSLGTASNYGYTF. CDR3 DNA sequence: TGTGCCAGCAGCTTAGGGACAGCTTCTAACTATGGCTACACCTTC.

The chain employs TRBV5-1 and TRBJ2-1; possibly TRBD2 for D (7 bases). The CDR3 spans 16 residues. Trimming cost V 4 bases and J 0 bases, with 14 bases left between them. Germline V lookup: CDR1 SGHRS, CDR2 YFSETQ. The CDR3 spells CASSEAGQASYNEQFF. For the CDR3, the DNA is TGCGCCAGCAGCGAAGCGGGACAAGCCTCCTACAATGAGCAGTTCTTC.

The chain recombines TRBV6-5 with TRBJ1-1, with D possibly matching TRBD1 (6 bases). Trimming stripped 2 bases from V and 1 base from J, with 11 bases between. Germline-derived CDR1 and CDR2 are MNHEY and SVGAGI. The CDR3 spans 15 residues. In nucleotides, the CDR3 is TGTGCCAGCAGTTACGGGGGGACACAGAACACTGAAGCTTTCTTT. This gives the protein CASSYGGTQNTEAFF.

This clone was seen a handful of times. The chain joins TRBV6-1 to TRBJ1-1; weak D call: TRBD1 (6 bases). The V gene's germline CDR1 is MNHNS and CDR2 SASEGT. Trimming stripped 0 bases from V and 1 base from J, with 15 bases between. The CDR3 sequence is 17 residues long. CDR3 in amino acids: CASSEARGGGQNTEAFF. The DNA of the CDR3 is TGTGCCAGCAGTGAAGCGCGAGGGGGGGGCCAGAACACTGAAGCTTTCTTT.

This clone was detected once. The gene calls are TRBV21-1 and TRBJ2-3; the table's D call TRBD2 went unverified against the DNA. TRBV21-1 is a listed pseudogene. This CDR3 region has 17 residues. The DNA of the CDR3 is TGTGCCAGCAGCAAAAGACTAGCGGGAGTTCGCACAGATACGCAGTATTTT. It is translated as CASSKRLAGVRTDTQYF.

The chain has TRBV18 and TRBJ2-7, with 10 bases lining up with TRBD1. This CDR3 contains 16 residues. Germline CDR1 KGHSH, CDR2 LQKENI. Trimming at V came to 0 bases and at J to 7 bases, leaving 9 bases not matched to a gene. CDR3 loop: CASSPPGTGVLREQYF. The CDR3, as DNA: TGTGCCAGCTCACCACCCGGGACAGGGGTGTTGAGGGAGCAGTACTTC.

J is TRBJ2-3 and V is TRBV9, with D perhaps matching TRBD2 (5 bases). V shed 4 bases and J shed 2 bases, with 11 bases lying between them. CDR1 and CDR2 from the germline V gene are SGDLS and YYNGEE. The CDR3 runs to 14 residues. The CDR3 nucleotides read TGTGCCAGCAGCCTTCGGGATGTCACAGATACGCAGTATTTT. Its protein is CASSLRDVTDTQYF.

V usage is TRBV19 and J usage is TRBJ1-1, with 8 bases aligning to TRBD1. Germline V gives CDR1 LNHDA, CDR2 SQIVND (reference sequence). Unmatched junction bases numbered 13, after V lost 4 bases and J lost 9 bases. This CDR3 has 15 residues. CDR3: CASSKPGTGTPQAFF. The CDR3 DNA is TGTGCCAGTAGTAAGCCCGGGACAGGTACCCCCCAAGCTTTCTTT.

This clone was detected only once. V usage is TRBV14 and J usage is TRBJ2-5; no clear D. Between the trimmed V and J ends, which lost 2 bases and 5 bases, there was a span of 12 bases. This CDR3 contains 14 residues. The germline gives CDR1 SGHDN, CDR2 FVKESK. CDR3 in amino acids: CASSQFRGQETQYF. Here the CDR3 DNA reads TGTGCCAGCAGCCAATTCCGTGGTCAGGAGACCCAGTACTTC. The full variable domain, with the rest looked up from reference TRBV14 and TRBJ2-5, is EAGVTQFPSHSVIEKGQTVTLRCDPISGHDNLYWYRRVMGKEIKFLLHFVKESKQDESGMPNNRFLAERTGGTYSTLKVQPAELEDSGVYFCASSQFRGQETQYFGPGTRLLVL.